What follows are 25 T cell receptor beta chains derived from one specimen sequenced in a study of T-cell memory formation after mild COVID-19. MiXCR was run by TCRdb on the 5' RACE reads, yielding one entry per CDR3 protein. This table holds hundreds of thousands of distinct CDR3 sequences, around 25% found once. The sample comprised PBMCs or a T cell subset sorted from them (not recorded which). All receptors come from an adult woman who had mild COVID-19 (a few samples of this study predate the infection). Cell type and time point are not known.

The J gene is TRBJ1-6, the V gene TRBV11-2, with a tentative D call TRBD1 (5 bases). This CDR3 region has 14 residues. Trimming took off 2 bases at V and 9 bases at J, with 11 bases between the two ends. Germline V lookup: CDR1 SGHAT, CDR2 FQNNGV. This CDR3 reads CASSLMQGSSPLHF. The DNA for the CDR3 is TGTGCCAGCAGCTTAATGCAGGGATCTTCACCCCTCCACTTT.

This clonotype was picked up a small number of times. The J gene is TRBJ1-6, the V gene TRBV5-6; the match to TRBD1 covers 7 bases. The V gene end was trimmed by 4 bases and the J gene end by 9 bases; junction bases not matched to a gene: 10. The CDR3 length is 15 residues. In germline, CDR1 is SGHDT, CDR2 YYEEEE. The CDR3 protein is CASSTYVTGTSPLHF. CDR3 DNA: TGTGCCAGCAGCACATACGTGACAGGGACTTCACCCCTCCACTTT.

V usage is TRBV20-1 and J usage is TRBJ2-2, with D possibly matching TRBD1 (6 bases). This CDR3 has 16 residues. Germline CDR1 reads DFQATT; CDR2 reads SNEGSKA (reference sequence). V lost 3 bases to trimming and J lost 0 bases, with 14 bases between them. CDR3 in DNA: TGCAGTGCTAGGCCACTCGAGGGGGCGAACACCGGGGAGCTGTTTTTT. This gives the protein CSARPLEGANTGELFF.

This clonotype was recorded once. The chain links TRBV6-6 to TRBJ2-7; D might be TRBD1 (6 bases). CDR1 is MNHNY and CDR2 is SVGAGI in the germline V gene (reference sequence). This CDR3 spans 16 amino acids. With 5 bases removed from V and 2 bases from J, the gap between germline ends came to 19 bases. Here the CDR3 reads CASSSIVGGRAYEQYF. The DNA for the CDR3 is TGTGCCAGCAGTAGTATCGTAGGGGGTAGGGCCTACGAGCAGTACTTC.

In its sample, this clonotype was seen a few times. The V gene is TRBV12-3 or TRBV12-4, the J gene TRBJ2-1, with 8 bases identical to TRBD1. Germline trimming cut 8 bases from V and 9 bases from J; bases unmatched to any gene: 12. The CDR3 consists of 14 residues. In DNA, the CDR3 is TGTGCCAGCTCCCCGACAGGGGATTATCCTGAGCAGTTCTTC. It codes for CASSPTGDYPEQFF.

The rearrangement uses TRBV29-1 and TRBJ2-7, with D perhaps being TRBD1 or TRBD2 (5 bases each). CDR3 length: 15 amino acids. V dropped 1 base and J dropped 3 bases, with 16 bases sitting between them. Germline values: CDR1 SQVTM, CDR2 ANQGSEA. The CDR3: CSVEGGRGAGYEQYF. CDR3 bases: TGCAGCGTTGAAGGGGGAAGGGGTGCGGGCTACGAGCAGTACTTC.

Only a few counts were recorded for this clonotype. The chain is built from TRBV20-1 and TRBJ2-1; D is ambiguous. The CDR3 loop spans 14 amino acids. V lost 1 base, J lost 0 bases, and 7 bases lay in between. The germline CDR1 and CDR2 sequences are DFQATT and SNEGSKA (reference sequence). This chain's CDR3 is CSARGPSSYNEQFF. The CDR3 DNA reads as TGCAGTGCTAGAGGGCCGAGCTCCTACAATGAGCAGTTCTTC.

The chain employs TRBV20-1 and TRBJ2-1; TRBD2 is a possible D gene (5 bases). The germline CDR1 and CDR2 sequences are DFQATT and SNEGSKA (reference sequence). The CDR3 spans 14 residues. Between the trimmed V and J ends, which lost 3 bases and 10 bases, there was a span of 19 bases. The CDR3 is CSARVHGISGEQFF. The CDR3, as DNA: TGCAGTGCTAGGGTCCACGGTATATCGGGAGAGCAGTTCTTC.

The V and J genes are TRBV7-3 and TRBJ2-1; D remains ambiguous. The germline V gene has CDR1 SGHTA and CDR2 FQGTGA. Trimming removed 5 bases at V and 3 bases at J, with 14 bases between. This CDR3 comprises 15 residues. In nucleotides, the CDR3 is TGTGCCAGCAGCCAAGGTGGGCTGGGCTACAATGAGCAGTTCTTC. Protein product: CASSQGGLGYNEQFF.

This clonotype came up a few times. V usage is TRBV29-1 and J usage is TRBJ2-5; D uncertain. The germline V gene has CDR1 SQVTM and CDR2 ANQGSEA. CDR3 size: 14 residues. V gave up 1 base and J gave up 3 bases, with 12 bases separating them. CDR3 sequence: CSVEAPGFEETQYF. The CDR3, as DNA: TGCAGCGTTGAAGCTCCTGGGTTTGAAGAGACCCAGTACTTC.

Only a few counts were recorded for this clonotype. The chain has TRBV11-2 and TRBJ2-7; D not certain. Germline CDR1 and CDR2: SGHAT and FQNNGV. The germline V and J ends were trimmed by 5 bases and 2 bases, with 16 bases remaining between them. The CDR3 totals 15 residues. In nucleotides, the CDR3 is TGTGCCAGCAGCCCCCGCCCACGGCAGACCTACGAGCAGTACTTC. The encoded protein is CASSPRPRQTYEQYF.

DNA of the CDR3: TGTGCCAGCAGCCAAGGACAGGGAGGCCAGCCCCAGCATTTT. This encodes CASSQGQGGQPQHF. The J gene is TRBJ1-5, the V gene TRBV3-1; TRBD1 matches at 7 bases. In germline, CDR1 is LGHDT, CDR2 YNNKEL (reference sequence). CDR3 length: 14 residues. The ends lost 1 base at V and 7 bases at J; junction bases unmatched: 4.

This clonotype showed up just a few times. The chain couples TRBV5-1 to TRBJ1-1; D possibly corresponds to TRBD1 (5 bases). This CDR3 is 13 amino acids long. V gave up 3 bases and J gave up 0 bases, with 6 bases separating them. Looked up from germline, CDR1 is SGHRS and CDR2 is YFSETQ. The CDR3 is CASSWTLNTEAFF. The DNA for the CDR3 is TGCGCCAGCAGCTGGACACTGAACACTGAAGCTTTCTTT. Full variable domain (missing parts from reference TRBV5-1 and TRBJ1-1): KAGVTQTPRYLIKTRGQQVTLSCSPISGHRSVSWYQQTPGQGLQFLFEYFSETQRNKGNFPGRFSGRQFSNSRSEMNVSTLELGDSALYLCASSWTLNTEAFFGQGTRLTVV.

The V and J genes are TRBV5-1 and TRBJ2-5, with 8 bases matching TRBD1. Germline V gene lookup returns CDR1 SGHRS and CDR2 YFSETQ. Losses at the gene ends were 4 bases for V and 1 base for J; bases not matched to a gene: 3. The CDR3 runs to 14 residues. The CDR3 protein is CASSGQGLQETQYF. In DNA, the CDR3 is TGCGCCAGCAGCGGACAGGGCCTCCAAGAGACCCAGTACTTC.

This clonotype was seen a few times. The V call is TRBV2, the J call TRBJ1-2, with 9 bases lining up with TRBD1. Germline CDR1 is SNHLY and CDR2 is FYNNEI. The CDR3 has 15 residues. V was clipped by 4 bases and J by 6 bases; unmatched bases: 9. The CDR3 coding sequence is TGTGCCAGCAGTGCCACTATCAGGACAGGGGATGGCTACACCTTC. This sequence encodes CASSATIRTGDGYTF.

V usage is TRBV12-3 or TRBV12-4 and J usage is TRBJ1-2; D gene uncertain. The germline V and J ends were trimmed by 2 bases and 6 bases, with 7 bases remaining between them. The CDR3 extends over 12 amino acids. CDR3 amino acids: CASSLMEDGYTF. The CDR3 DNA follows: TGTGCCAGCAGTTTAATGGAAGATGGCTACACCTTC.

This clonotype has just a few counts. The CDR3, as DNA: TGCGCCAGCAGCTTGAAATCAACGAACACTGAAGCTTTCTTT. This gives the protein CASSLKSTNTEAFF. This sequence joins TRBV5-1 and TRBJ1-1; no clear D gene. With 1 base removed from V and 1 base from J, the gap between germline ends came to 8 bases. Germline CDR1 reads SGHRS; CDR2 reads YFSETQ. CDR3 size: 14 residues. Full variable domain (outside the CDR3, taken from reference TRBV5-1 and TRBJ1-1): KAGVTQTPRYLIKTRGQQVTLSCSPISGHRSVSWYQQTPGQGLQFLFEYFSETQRNKGNFPGRFSGRQFSNSRSEMNVSTLELGDSALYLCASSLKSTNTEAFFGQGTRLTVV.

V is TRBV27 and J is TRBJ2-7, with 11 nucleotides matching TRBD2. CDR1 is MNHEY and CDR2 is SMNVEV in the germline V gene (reference sequence). The CDR3 consists of 17 residues. V lost 7 bases and J lost 2; bases outside the gene matches: 13. As DNA, the CDR3 is TGTGCCAGCACTAACTTACCGGGACTAGCGGATCCCTACGAGCAGTACTTC. Translated, it gives CASTNLPGLADPYEQYF.

J is TRBJ1-5 and V is TRBV20-1; D is uncertain. CDR1 is DFQATT and CDR2 is SNEGSKA in the germline V gene (reference sequence). This CDR3 is built from 12 residues. V was cut by 2 bases and J by 4 bases, with 6 bases left in between. DNA for the CDR3: TGCAGTGCTAGACGACCTAATCAGCCCCAGCATTTT. As protein: CSARRPNQPQHF.

The chain links TRBV18 to TRBJ1-6, with 7 bases aligning to TRBD1. This CDR3 region has 17 residues. Germline CDR1 and CDR2: KGHSH and LQKENI. V lost 3 bases, J lost 7 bases, and 12 bases stayed unmatched. The CDR3 region has the DNA TGTGCCAGCTCACCTCGGTACAACAGGGGCCCGAATTCACCCCTCCACTTT. This gives the protein CASSPRYNRGPNSPLHF.

V gene TRBV20-1 combines with J gene TRBJ2-3, with D maybe TRBD1 (5 bases). This CDR3 has 15 amino acids. Trimming took 0 bases from V and 8 from J, leaving 18 bases between them. Germline loops: CDR1 DFQATT, CDR2 SNEGSKA (reference sequence). CDR3 sequence reads: CSAREPTDSPGTQYF. DNA for the CDR3: TGCAGTGCTAGAGAGCCCACCGACAGTCCGGGTACGCAGTATTTT.

The J gene is TRBJ1-1, the V gene TRBV2; possibly TRBD1 for D (5 bases). The V end was cut by 0 bases, the J end by 4 bases, with 6 bases between. The CDR3 has 13 residues. CDR1 and CDR2 from the germline V gene are SNHLY and FYNNEI. CDR3 loop: CASSEAGVTEAFF. CDR3 coding DNA: TGTGCCAGCAGTGAAGCGGGGGTCACTGAAGCTTTCTTT.

The chain is built from TRBV18 and TRBJ1-1, with D unresolved. Germline loops: CDR1 KGHSH, CDR2 LQKENI. The CDR3 spans 14 residues. Trimming stripped 0 bases from V and 2 bases from J, with 7 bases between. CDR3 region: CASSPPSQNTEAFF. The CDR3, as DNA: TGTGCCAGCTCACCACCGTCGCAAAACACTGAAGCTTTCTTT.

CDR3 DNA: TGTGCCAGCAGCTTCGAATCGGGGGCCAACGTCCTGACTTTC. Amino acid sequence: CASSFESGANVLTF. The chain has TRBV13 and TRBJ2-6; D remains ambiguous. The V end lost 3 bases, the J end lost 4 bases, and 7 bases lay between the germline ends. The length of the CDR3 is 14 residues. Germline loops: CDR1 PRHDT, CDR2 FYEKMQ (reference sequence).

The chain carries TRBV7-9 and TRBJ2-3, with 8 positions matching TRBD2. Germline CDR1 reads SEHNR; CDR2 reads FQNEAQ (reference sequence). CDR3 length: 18 amino acids. Trimming cost V 4 bases and J 0 bases; bases outside gene matches: 12. This CDR3 is CASSSGLANDPSTDTQYF. In DNA form, the CDR3 reads TGTGCCAGCAGCTCTGGACTAGCAAACGATCCTAGCACAGATACGCAGTATTTT.